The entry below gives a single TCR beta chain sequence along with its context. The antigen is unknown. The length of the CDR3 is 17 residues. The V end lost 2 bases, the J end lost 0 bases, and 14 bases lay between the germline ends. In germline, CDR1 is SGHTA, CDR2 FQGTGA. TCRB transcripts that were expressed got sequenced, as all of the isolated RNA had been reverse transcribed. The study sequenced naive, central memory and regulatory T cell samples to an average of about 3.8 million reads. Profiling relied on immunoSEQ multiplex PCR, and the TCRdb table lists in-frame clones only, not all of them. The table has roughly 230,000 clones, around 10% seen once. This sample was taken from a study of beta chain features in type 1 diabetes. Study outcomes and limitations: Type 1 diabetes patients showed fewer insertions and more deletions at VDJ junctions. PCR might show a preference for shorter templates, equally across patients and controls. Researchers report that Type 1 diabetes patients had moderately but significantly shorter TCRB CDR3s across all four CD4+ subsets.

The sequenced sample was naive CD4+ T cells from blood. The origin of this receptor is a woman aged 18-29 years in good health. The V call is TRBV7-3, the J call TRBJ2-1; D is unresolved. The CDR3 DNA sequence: TGTGCCAGCAGCTTAGGAGCCCCTTGGAGCTCCTACAATGAGCAGTTCTTC. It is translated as CASSLGAPWSSYNEQFF.